This T cell receptor beta chain comes out of a study of shared clonotypes between healthy human individuals (dated by TCRdb to 2020 to 2022). With regard to the full study: Three men and a couple of women, aged 18 to 49 years, made up the cohort. Per donor, three plates each were used for CD4 naive and CD4 memory, two for CD8 naive, and one for CD8 memory. Leukapheresis yielded between about 0.9 and 8.9 billion PBMCs per donor. To estimate repertoire size and how much clonotypes are shared between individuals, the study performed deep sequencing of blood TCR repertoires from roughly five healthy adults. Different laboratories and diverse techniques were used to prepare libraries and sequence TCR repertoires, to increase sequencing depth and limit assay-specific biases. Study-level results and caveats: Rarefaction of sorted-subset datasets indicated incomplete sequencing despite the large sequencing depth. Based on pairwise subsampling, the degree of clonotype sharing among donors was expected to be affected by sequencing depth. Naive subsets generally had larger estimated clonotype richness than memory subsets did. Because the study included a small number of donors, the genetic and exposure-history diversity represented was limited. Only blood was sampled, and tissue TCR repertoires likely differ from those in blood. When a few donors were compared, the shared fraction of clonotypes was about 5.5% for naive CD4, about 4% for naive CD8, roughly 2.3% for memory CD4, and 0.35% to 0.4% for memory CD8. Clonotypes shared by all four sorted-subset donors showed higher generation probabilities than non-shared clonotypes.

A distance of 14 bases separates the germline ends of V and J, which lose 4 bases and 0 bases respectively. From the cysteine up to the phenylalanine, the CDR3 has a length of 17 residues. Solely the CDR3 DNA is kept, with 51 bases framed from the first base. CDR1 is given as SGHNT and CDR2 as YYREEE, both from the germline V gene (reference sequence). Using the deep immunoSEQ assay, TCR CDR3 regions were amplified from genomic DNA by multiplex PCR. For each cell subset, the extracted genomic DNA was distributed evenly across all wells of several immunoSEQ 96-well plates, and each plate served as one replicate. For sorted subsets, 150 to 250 ng of genomic DNA, equivalent to some 33,000 T cell genomes, went into each replicate PCR. Purified libraries were measured with a Qubit 3.0 fluorometer, size-checked on a Bioanalyzer 2100, and measured again with the KAPA Library Quantification kit. Each immunoSEQ 96-well plate was sequenced on its own single-read 150-cycle Illumina NextSeq 550 flow cell. From the authors' description of their analysis: The immunoSEQ output contained only junctional sequences without quality scores, so filtering could not match that applied to full-length reads. To assign V/J genes and CDR3, sequences were annotated using PyIR, a Python wrapper for IgBLAST v1.9, with IMGT germline references. Reads were removed for weak V/J assignments (E-value above 1e-6), missing CDR3, stop codons, out-of-frame junctions, or ambiguous translated residues. A V3J clonotype was defined by an identical inferred V gene, J gene, and CDR3 amino acid sequence. Percentage overlap between repertoires was computed as shared unique clonotypes divided by the size of the smaller repertoire. Repertoire richness was assessed with RTK rarefaction, the Chao1 estimator, and Recon v2.1 estimates of unobserved clonotypes. Generation probabilities for all TCRbeta clonotypes obtained by the gDNA method from a handful of donors were computed using OLGA. In its TCRdb copy, this immuneACCESS table keeps in-frame sequences only and misses some clones. Where compared with another copy, unresolved V genes explain less than half of these, and the others have no known cause. That table supplies the V and J calls and clone size; D and trimming were determined from the DNA. The sample table records about 580,000 clones; nearly 98% of these occur just once. The leading ten clones occupy 0.25% to 0.35% of the sample.

Comment on this clone: The clone's antigen remains unknown. Base quality data are lacking; no much larger clone is found one base away.

For the CD8 naive samples, CD45RO-negative cells were positively selected for CCR7, yielding a CD45RA+CCR7+ population from which TemRA cells were excluded. The donors were healthy, HIV-negative adults who had no recently reported acute infections or vaccinations. Only Caucasian adults living in Nashville, Tennessee, USA were represented among the donors. Blood was obtained by leukapheresis, after which PBMCs were separated by Ficoll-Histopaque density gradient centrifugation and cryopreserved in liquid nitrogen vapor phase. Analytical flow cytometry was used to check the purity and quantity of every magnetically sorted T cell population. Genomic DNA was isolated from every sorted fraction and measured by UV absorbance on a Nanodrop 2000c.

This clonotype originated in a man aged 25-45 years in good health. Material for sequencing was naive CD8+ T cells sorted from blood. The sample's cell subset or site label is to be understood as: CD45RA+CCR7+. The sequence is built from TRBV5-4 and TRBJ2-6, with a tentative D gene TRBD2 over 5 matching bases. In nucleotides, the sequence is TGTGCCAGCAGCGCGGACGGAGGCTACTCTGGGGCCAACGTCCTGACTTTC. The translation is CASSADGGYSGANVLTF.